These 14 T cell receptor beta chains came from one sample sequenced in a study of blood T cell repertoires in COVID-19. TCRdb's table, derived via immunoSEQ multiplex PCR, lists solely in-frame clones and lacks some. Of about 210,000 clones in the sample, 92% were seen once. Sequencing input: peripheral blood. The receptors here all came from a man in his thirties or forties with acute or convalescent COVID-19.

Concerning this clone: The identical CDR3 is also encoded by other nucleotide sequences in the sample. The genes are TRBV29-1 and TRBJ1-1, with TRBD1 identical over 10 bases. The germline CDR1 and CDR2 sequences are SQVTM and ANQGSEA. The CDR3 is 12 amino acids. V lost 6 bases, J lost 5 bases, and 3 bases stayed unmatched. The CDR3 bases are TGCAGCGTAGGACAGGGGGGGACTGAAGCTTTCTTT. Translation: CSVGQGGTEAFF. The variable domain in full, with the rest retrieved from reference TRBV29-1 and TRBJ1-1, is SAVISQKPSRDICQRGTSLTIQCQVDSQVTMMFWYRQQPGQSLTLIATANQGSEATYESGFVIDKFPISRPNLTFSTLTVSNMSPEDSSIYLCSVGQGGTEAFFGQGTRLTVV.

CDR3 bases: TGTGCCAGCAGTGGAGCCTACGAGCAGTACTTC. It encodes CASSGAYEQYF. The chain carries TRBV25-1 and TRBJ2-7; D gene uncertain. CDR1 and CDR2 (germline): MGHDK, SYGVNS. V was clipped by 4 bases and J by 2 bases, with 3 bases between them. This CDR3 has 11 amino acids.

The V call is TRBV27, the J call TRBJ1-2, with a tentative D call TRBD1 (6 bases). From germline, CDR1 is MNHEY and CDR2 SMNVEV (reference sequence). The CDR3 runs to 14 residues. Trimming pared 4 bases from V and 4 bases from J, leaving 13 bases between. The CDR3 DNA reads as TGTGCCAGCAGTTCCCGACAGGCCACCTATGGCTACACCTTC. Residues: CASSSRQATYGYTF.

The chain links TRBV11-2 to TRBJ2-2; D possibly corresponds to TRBD2 (6 bases). CDR3 length equals 15 residues. The V and J ends lost 4 bases and 3 bases respectively, with 12 bases between them. CDR1 and CDR2 (germline): SGHAT, FQNNGV. In DNA, the CDR3 is TGTGCCAGCAGCTCGGGACTCCTCTACACCGGGGAGCTGTTTTTT. Translation gives CASSSGLLYTGELFF.

The chain combines TRBV28 with TRBJ1-1; D unclear. V lost 6 bases to trimming and J lost 4 bases, with 12 bases between them. Germline V gene sequence: CDR1 MDHEN, CDR2 SYDVKM. This CDR3 has 13 residues. The CDR3 DNA follows: TGTGCCAGCAGCCTAAGCTCTTCCACTGAAGCTTTCTTT. Encoded protein: CASSLSSSTEAFF. The variable domain in full, completed from reference TRBV28 and TRBJ1-1, reads DVKVTQSSRYLVKRTGEKVFLECVQDMDHENMFWYRQDPGLGLRLIYFSYDVKMKEKGDIPEGYSVSREKKERFSLILESASTNQTSMYLCASSLSSSTEAFFGQGTRLTVV.

The chain employs TRBV18 and TRBJ2-7, with TRBD1 matching over 7 bases. V was pared by 6 bases and J by 4 bases, with 9 bases of the junction left unmatched. The CDR3 runs 14 residues. Per germline, CDR1 KGHSH and CDR2 LQKENI. In DNA, the CDR3 is TGTGCCAGCTCGCGGACCGGGACAGCGTACGAGCAGTACTTC. Residues: CASSRTGTAYEQYF.

The V gene is TRBV27, the J gene TRBJ2-7; 7 bases are a match to TRBD1. J gave up 1 base and V 3 bases, and 3 bases lay outside the gene matches. Germline loops: CDR1 MNHEY, CDR2 SMNVEV (reference sequence). The CDR3 consists of 14 residues. CDR3 nucleotides: TGTGCCAGCAGTTTTAAGGACAGGTCCTACGAGCAGTACTTC. The encoded protein is CASSFKDRSYEQYF.

The chain carries TRBV3-1 (or the pseudogene TRBV3-2) and TRBJ2-1; a possible D gene is TRBD1 (6 bases). Trimming took off 3 bases at V and 7 bases at J, with 19 bases between the two ends. This CDR3 region has 16 residues. CDR1 is LGHDT, CDR2 YNNKEL, per germline (reference sequence). The CDR3 nucleotides read TGTGCCAGCAGCCAGTACCGGGACATTCAAGGGAATGAGCAGTTCTTC. Its translation is CASSQYRDIQGNEQFF.

J is TRBJ2-1 and V is TRBV6-5; D perhaps matches TRBD1 (5 bases). The CDR3 is 13 residues long. Germline V gene lookup returns CDR1 MNHEY and CDR2 SVGAGI. The germline V and J ends were trimmed by 8 bases and 1 base, with 9 bases remaining between them. The CDR3 DNA is TGTGCCAGCTCTCAGGGTTCCTACAATGAGCAGTTCTTC. Its protein product is CASSQGSYNEQFF.

This clone was observed a single time. The CDR3: CASRTGQNRRAFF. As DNA, the CDR3 is TGTGCCAGCAGAACAGGACAGAACAGGAGAGCTTTCTTT. The chain employs TRBV27 and TRBJ1-1; D possibly corresponds to TRBD1 (6 bases). The length of the CDR3 is 13 residues. V lost 6 bases and J 10 bases, leaving 18 bases between the germline ends. Per germline, CDR1 MNHEY and CDR2 SMNVEV (reference sequence).

V is TRBV27 and J is TRBJ1-2; a possible D gene is TRBD1 (6 bases). Germline V gene sequence: CDR1 MNHEY, CDR2 SMNVEV (reference sequence). CDR3 length: 14 residues. Trimming left V 6 bases short and J 5 bases short, with 16 bases between. The CDR3 region has the DNA TGTGCCAGCAGGACTGCAGGGGAAGGGTATGGCTACACCTTC. Its translation: CASRTAGEGYGYTF.

The CDR3 loop is CASSLGTGGMETQYF. DNA of the CDR3: TGTGCCAGCAGTTTAGGGACAGGGGGTATGGAGACCCAGTACTTC. This chain links TRBV6-5 with TRBJ2-5; 11 nucleotides match TRBD1. CDR1 is MNHEY, CDR2 SVGAGI, per germline. The CDR3 is 15 amino acids. V was pared by 4 bases and J by 5 bases, with 6 bases of the junction left unmatched.

The chain links TRBV5-1 to TRBJ2-6; 8 bases are shared with TRBD2. Germline assignment: CDR1 SGHRS and CDR2 YFSETQ. The CDR3 contains 16 residues. Trimming at V came to 4 bases and at J to 5 bases, leaving 8 bases not matched to a gene. The CDR3: CASSPGGWVRANVLTF. The DNA for the CDR3 is TGCGCCAGCAGCCCGGGAGGGTGGGTCCGGGCCAACGTCCTGACTTTC.

The CDR3, as DNA: TGTGCCAGCAGCTACCAGCCGAGGCTAAACACCGGGGAGCTGTTTTTT. As protein: CASSYQPRLNTGELFF. The chain joins TRBV7-2 to TRBJ2-2; D gene ambiguous. CDR3 size: 16 residues. V gave up 4 bases and J gave up 2 bases, with 14 bases separating them. CDR1 SGHTA and CDR2 FQGNSA come from the germline V gene.